This TCR beta chain came from a study of blood T cell repertoires in COVID-19. Study in general: Sources were T cells, B-cell-depleted T cells, or PBMCs; the material itself was cDNA or gDNA.

All recovered Cohort 3 donors got two negative PCRs, got clearance, or saw symptom resolution. CDR1 and CDR2 from the germline V gene are MNHEY and SMNVEV (reference sequence). Trimming took 4 bases from V and 3 from J, leaving 11 bases between them. This CDR3 is 14 amino acids long. The method was immunoSEQ multiplex PCR; TCRdb's version includes in-frame clones alone and lacks a portion of them. This sample has about 260,000 clones; approximately 92% occur once, and the top ten carry roughly 2.3%. The chain recombines TRBV27 with TRBJ2-3; D is possibly TRBD1 (5 bases). The TCR sequence derives from a woman under 30 who had recovered from COVID-19. The material sequenced was PBMCs or T cells enriched from blood (not recorded which). The CDR3 nucleotides are TGTGCCAGCAGTTCATCTGGGGCTACAGATACGCAGTATTTT. It is translated as CASSSSGATDTQYF.